This record covers a single T cell receptor (beta chain). This sample was included in a study of blood T cell repertoires in COVID-19. V lost 3 bases and J lost 9; bases outside the gene matches: 14. Germline V gene sequence: CDR1 LNHDA, CDR2 SQIVND (reference sequence). CDR3 length: 17 residues. Using immunoSEQ multiplex PCR, the repertoire was profiled, and TCRdb retains in-frame clones only, with some absent. This sample has approximately 200,000 clones, with 86% found just once. The chain has TRBV19 and TRBJ2-1, with 10 bases identical to TRBD1. The TCR comes from a woman in her twenties or thirties who had been exposed to COVID-19. Sequencing was performed on PBMCs or T cells enriched from blood (not recorded which). In DNA form, the CDR3 reads TGTGCCAGTAGTATGAGGGGGTGGGGACAGGGGATAAGTGAGCAGTTCTTC. Residues: CASSMRGWGQGISEQFF.